This T cell receptor beta chain derives from a study of neoadjuvant anti-PD-1 for oral cavity cancer. Patients had HPV-negative, locally advanced oral cavity squamous cell carcinoma. Profiled with immunoSEQ multiplex PCR; TCRdb holds only in-frame clones, not every one. Among under 15,000 clones listed, around 60% were seen once. The CDR3 length is 20 residues. Germline CDR1 and CDR2: SGDLS and YYNGEE. V was pared by 3 bases and J by 0 bases, with 15 bases of the junction left unmatched. Sequencing used tumor tissue, obtained before nivolumab (anti-PD-1) treatment. V usage is TRBV9 and J usage is TRBJ1-6, with 7 bases aligning to TRBD1. The sequence came from a person aged 35 to 85 with oral cavity squamous cell carcinoma. The donor label of this sample is uncertain. The CDR3 reads CASSAPSLDRRSSYNSPLHF. CDR3 bases: TGTGCCAGCAGCGCCCCATCTTTGGACAGGAGATCCTCCTATAATTCACCCCTCCACTTT.